This TCR beta chain was found in a study of human T cells and chemical hapten exposure. In the study's own analysis: A typical sample had roughly 96,000 TCRs, with about 20,000 to 750,000 overall. TCRdb analysed the RACE reads with MiXCR anew, one entry per CDR3 protein. The V and J calls follow TCRdb's processing rather than the paper's. The data show approximately 79,000 distinct CDR3 sequences, with over 8.5% seen just once and 1.5% to 1.7% held by the top ten. Only a few counts were recorded for this clonotype. Time point of the sample: healthy volunteer bleed at 6 weeks. Whole blood that had not been fractionated was the source of extracted total RNA. Material for sequencing was whole blood. This receptor was obtained from a male donor in good health. Some clones in this sample may be carry-over from other donors' samples.

For the CDR3, the DNA is TGTGCCATCAGCGGCAGCGAAAGCAATCAGCCCCAGCATTTT. Amino acids: CAISGSESNQPQHF. This chain joins TRBV10-3 and TRBJ1-5, with D uncertain. Trimming left V 6 bases short and J 1 base short, with 10 bases between. Germline CDR1 reads ENHRY; CDR2 reads SYGVKD. The CDR3 spans 14 residues.